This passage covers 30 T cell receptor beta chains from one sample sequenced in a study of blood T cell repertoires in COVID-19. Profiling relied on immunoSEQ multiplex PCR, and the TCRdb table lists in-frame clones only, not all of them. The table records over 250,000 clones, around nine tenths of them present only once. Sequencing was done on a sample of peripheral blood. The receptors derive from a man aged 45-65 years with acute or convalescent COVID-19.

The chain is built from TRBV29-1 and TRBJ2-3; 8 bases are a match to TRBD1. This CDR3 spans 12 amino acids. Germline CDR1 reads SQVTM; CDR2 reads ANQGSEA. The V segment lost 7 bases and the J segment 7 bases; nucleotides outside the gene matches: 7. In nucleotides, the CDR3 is TGCAGCGCCGCTGGACAGGGTAATACGCAGTATTTT. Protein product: CSAAGQGNTQYF.

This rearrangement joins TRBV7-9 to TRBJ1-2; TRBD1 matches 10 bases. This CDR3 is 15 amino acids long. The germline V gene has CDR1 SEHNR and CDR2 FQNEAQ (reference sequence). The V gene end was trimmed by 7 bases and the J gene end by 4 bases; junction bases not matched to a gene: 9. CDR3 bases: TGTGCCAGCATCCGACCGGGACAGGGGAGCTATGGCTACACCTTC. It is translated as CASIRPGQGSYGYTF.

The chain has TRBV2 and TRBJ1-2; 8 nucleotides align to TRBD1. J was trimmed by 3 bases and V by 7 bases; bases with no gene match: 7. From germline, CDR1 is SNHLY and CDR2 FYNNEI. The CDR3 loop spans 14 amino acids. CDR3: CASTQPGQDYGYTF. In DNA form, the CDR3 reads TGTGCCAGCACCCAGCCGGGACAGGACTATGGCTACACCTTC.

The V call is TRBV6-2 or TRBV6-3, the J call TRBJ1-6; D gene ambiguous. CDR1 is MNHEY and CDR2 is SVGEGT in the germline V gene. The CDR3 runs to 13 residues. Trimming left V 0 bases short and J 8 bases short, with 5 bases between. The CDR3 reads CASSYSNYSPLHF. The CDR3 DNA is TGTGCCAGCAGTTACTCAAACTATTCACCCCTCCACTTT.

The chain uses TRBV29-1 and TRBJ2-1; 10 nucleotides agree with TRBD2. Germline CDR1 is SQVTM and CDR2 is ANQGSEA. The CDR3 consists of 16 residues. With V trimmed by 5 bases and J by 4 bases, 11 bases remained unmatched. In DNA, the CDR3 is TGCAGCGTTCTTCTTCAAAGCGGGGGGGCATACAATGAGCAGTTCTTC. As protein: CSVLLQSGGAYNEQFF.

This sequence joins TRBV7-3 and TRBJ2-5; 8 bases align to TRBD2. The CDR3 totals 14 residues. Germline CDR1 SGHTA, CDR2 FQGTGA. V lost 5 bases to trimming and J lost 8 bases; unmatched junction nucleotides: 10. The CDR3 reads CASSPEGGLGTQYF. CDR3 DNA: TGTGCCAGCAGCCCAGAGGGGGGACTAGGCACCCAGTACTTC. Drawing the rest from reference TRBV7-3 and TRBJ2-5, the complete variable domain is GAGVSQTPSNKVTEKGKYVELRCDPISGHTALYWYRQSLGQGPEFLIYFQGTGAADDSGLPNDRFFAVRPEGSVSTLKIQRTERGDSAVYLCASSPEGGLGTQYFGPGTRLLVL.

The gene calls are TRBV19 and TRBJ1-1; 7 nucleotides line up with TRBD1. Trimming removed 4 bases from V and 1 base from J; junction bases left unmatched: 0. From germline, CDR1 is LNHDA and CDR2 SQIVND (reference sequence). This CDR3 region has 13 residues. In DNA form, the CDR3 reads TGTGCCAGTAGTAGGACAGGGAACACTGAAGCTTTCTTT. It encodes CASSRTGNTEAFF.

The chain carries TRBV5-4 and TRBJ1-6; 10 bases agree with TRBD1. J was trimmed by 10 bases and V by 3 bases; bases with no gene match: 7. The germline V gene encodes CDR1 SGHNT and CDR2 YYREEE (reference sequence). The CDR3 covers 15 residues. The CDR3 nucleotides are TGTGCCAGCAGCTGGGGGACAGGGGAGGCCTCACCCCTCCACTTT. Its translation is CASSWGTGEASPLHF.

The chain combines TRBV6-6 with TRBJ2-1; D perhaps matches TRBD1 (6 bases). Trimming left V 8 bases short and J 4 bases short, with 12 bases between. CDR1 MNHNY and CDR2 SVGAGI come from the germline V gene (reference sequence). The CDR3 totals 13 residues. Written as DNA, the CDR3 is TGTGCCAGCGGGGGCCCATTTTACAATGAGCAGTTCTTC. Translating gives CASGGPFYNEQFF.

The CDR3 reads CASSEGPHYEQYF. DNA of the CDR3: TGTGCCAGCAGTGAGGGCCCCCACTACGAGCAGTACTTC. The chain carries TRBV6-4 and TRBJ2-7, with unresolved D. The germline V gene has CDR1 MRHNA and CDR2 SNTAGT. CDR3 length: 13 residues. V lost 3 bases and J 3 bases, leaving 9 bases between the germline ends.

CDR3: CASSQRRDIGTQYF. The CDR3 bases are TGTGCCAGCAGCCAACGACGGGACATTGGGACCCAGTACTTC. The rearrangement uses TRBV6-5 and TRBJ2-5; D is perhaps TRBD1 (6 bases). CDR3 length: 14 residues. Germline lookup yields CDR1 MNHEY and CDR2 SVGAGI. The V end lost 6 bases, the J end lost 7 bases, and 18 bases lay between the germline ends.

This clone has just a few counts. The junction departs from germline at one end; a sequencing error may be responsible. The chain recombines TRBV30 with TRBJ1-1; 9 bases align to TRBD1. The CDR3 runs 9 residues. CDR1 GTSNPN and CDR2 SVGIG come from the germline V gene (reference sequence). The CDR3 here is CAWSPGQGF. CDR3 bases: TGTGCCTGGAGCCCCGGACAGGGGTTT.

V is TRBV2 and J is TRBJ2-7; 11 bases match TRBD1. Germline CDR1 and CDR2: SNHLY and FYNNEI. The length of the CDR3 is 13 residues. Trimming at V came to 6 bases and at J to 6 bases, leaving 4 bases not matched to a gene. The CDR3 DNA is TGTGCCAGCAGCGGGACAGGGGGTGGCGAGCAGTACTTC. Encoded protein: CASSGTGGGEQYF.

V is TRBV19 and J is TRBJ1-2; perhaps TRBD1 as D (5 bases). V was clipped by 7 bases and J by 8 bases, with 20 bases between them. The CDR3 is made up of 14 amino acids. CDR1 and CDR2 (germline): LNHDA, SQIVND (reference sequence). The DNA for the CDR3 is TGTGCCAGTACCACAGGTGATAGTCTTCGGGGCTACACCTTC. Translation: CASTTGDSLRGYTF.

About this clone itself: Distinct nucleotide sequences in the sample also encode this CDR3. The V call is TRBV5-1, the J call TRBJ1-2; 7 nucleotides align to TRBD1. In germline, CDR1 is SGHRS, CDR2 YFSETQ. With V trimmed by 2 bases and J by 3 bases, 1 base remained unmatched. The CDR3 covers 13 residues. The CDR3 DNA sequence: TGCGCCAGCAGCTTAACAGGGGACTATGGCTACACCTTC. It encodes CASSLTGDYGYTF.

The CDR3 bases are TGTGCCAGCAGCCAATCGGGACAGGGTCCTGCTAACTATGGCTACACCTTC. This translates into CASSQSGQGPANYGYTF. The rearrangement links TRBV3-1 (or the pseudogene TRBV3-2) to TRBJ1-2; 9 bases are shared with TRBD1. CDR3 length: 17 amino acids. CDR1 is LGHDT and CDR2 is YNNKEL in the germline V gene (reference sequence). Trimming took 2 bases from V and 0 from J; bases not matched to a gene: 7.

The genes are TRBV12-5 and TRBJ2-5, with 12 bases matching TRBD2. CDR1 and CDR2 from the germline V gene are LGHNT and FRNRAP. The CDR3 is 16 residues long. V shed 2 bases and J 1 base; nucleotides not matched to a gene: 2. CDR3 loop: CASGLQLAGGQETQYF. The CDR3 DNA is TGTGCTAGTGGTTTGCAACTAGCGGGGGGCCAAGAGACCCAGTACTTC.

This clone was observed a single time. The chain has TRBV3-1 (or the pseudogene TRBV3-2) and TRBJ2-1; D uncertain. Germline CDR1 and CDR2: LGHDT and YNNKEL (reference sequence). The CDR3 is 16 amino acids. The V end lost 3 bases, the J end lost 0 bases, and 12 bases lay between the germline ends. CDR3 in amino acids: CASSHSDTSSYNEQFF. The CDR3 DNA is TGTGCCAGCAGCCATTCTGACACAAGCTCCTACAATGAGCAGTTCTTC.

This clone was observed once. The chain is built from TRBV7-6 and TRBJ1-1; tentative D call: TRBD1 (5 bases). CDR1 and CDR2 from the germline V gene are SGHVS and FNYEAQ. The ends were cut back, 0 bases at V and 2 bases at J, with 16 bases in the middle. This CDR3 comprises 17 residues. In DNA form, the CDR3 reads TGTGCCAGCAGCTTAGCGGACGGACGGACACCAAACACTGAAGCTTTCTTT. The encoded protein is CASSLADGRTPNTEAFF.

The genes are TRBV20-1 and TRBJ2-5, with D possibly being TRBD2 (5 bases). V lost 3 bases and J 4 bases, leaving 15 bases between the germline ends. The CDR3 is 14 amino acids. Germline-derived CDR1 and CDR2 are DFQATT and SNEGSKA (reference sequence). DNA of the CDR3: TGCAGTGCTAGTTATCGGGGTACCAGAGAGACCCAGTACTTC. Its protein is CSASYRGTRETQYF.

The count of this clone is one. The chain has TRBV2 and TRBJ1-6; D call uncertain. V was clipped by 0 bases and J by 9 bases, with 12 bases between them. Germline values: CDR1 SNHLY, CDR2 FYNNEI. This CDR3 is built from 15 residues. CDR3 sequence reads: CASSEAPGMTSPLHF. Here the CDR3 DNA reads TGTGCCAGCAGTGAAGCTCCGGGGATGACTTCACCCCTCCACTTT.

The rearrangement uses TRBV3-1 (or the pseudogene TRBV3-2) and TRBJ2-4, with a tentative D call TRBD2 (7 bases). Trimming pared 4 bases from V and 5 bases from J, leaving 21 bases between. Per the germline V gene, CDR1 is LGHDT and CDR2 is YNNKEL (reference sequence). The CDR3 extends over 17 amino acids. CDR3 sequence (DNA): TGTGCCAGCAGCCCCTGGGGGGGGCTCCAGGTCCAAAACATTCAGTACTTC. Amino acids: CASSPWGGLQVQNIQYF.

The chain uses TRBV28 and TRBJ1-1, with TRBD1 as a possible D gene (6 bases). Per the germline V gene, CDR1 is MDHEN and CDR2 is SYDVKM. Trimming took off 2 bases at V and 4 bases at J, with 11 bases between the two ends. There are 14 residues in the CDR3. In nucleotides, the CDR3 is TGTGCCAGCAGTTTAGGGGGGGCGCGCACTGAAGCTTTCTTT. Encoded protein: CASSLGGARTEAFF. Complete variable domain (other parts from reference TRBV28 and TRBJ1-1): DVKVTQSSRYLVKRTGEKVFLECVQDMDHENMFWYRQDPGLGLRLIYFSYDVKMKEKGDIPEGYSVSREKKERFSLILESASTNQTSMYLCASSLGGARTEAFFGQGTRLTVV.

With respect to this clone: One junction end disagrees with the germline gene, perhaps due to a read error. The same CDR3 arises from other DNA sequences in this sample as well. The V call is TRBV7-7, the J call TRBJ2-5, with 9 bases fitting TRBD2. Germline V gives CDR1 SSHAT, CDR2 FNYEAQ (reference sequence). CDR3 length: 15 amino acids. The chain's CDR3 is CASSLAAGGPETQYF. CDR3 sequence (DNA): TGTGCTAGCAGCTTAGCGGCGGGGGGGCCCGAGACCCAGTACTTC.

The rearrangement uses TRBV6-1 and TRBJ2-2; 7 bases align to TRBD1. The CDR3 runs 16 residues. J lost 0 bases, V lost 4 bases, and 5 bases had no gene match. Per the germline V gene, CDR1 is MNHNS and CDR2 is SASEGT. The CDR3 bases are TGTGCCAGCAGTGCCTTCAGGGGGACGAACACCGGGGAGCTGTTTTTT. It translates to CASSAFRGTNTGELFF.

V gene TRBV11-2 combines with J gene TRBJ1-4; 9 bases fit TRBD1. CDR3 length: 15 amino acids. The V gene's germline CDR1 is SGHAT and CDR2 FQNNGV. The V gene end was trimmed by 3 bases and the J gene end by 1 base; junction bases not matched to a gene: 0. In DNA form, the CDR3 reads TGTGCCAGCAGCTTGACAGGGGGAACTAATGAAAAACTGTTTTTT. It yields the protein CASSLTGGTNEKLFF.

As DNA, the CDR3 is TGTGCCAGCAGTTACGGGGACAGATACACTGAAGCTTTCTTT. It is translated as CASSYGDRYTEAFF. The chain joins TRBV6-5 to TRBJ1-1; 7 bases match TRBD1. V gave up 2 bases and J gave up 3 bases; unmatched junction bases: 3. There are 14 residues in the CDR3. Looked up from germline, CDR1 is MNHEY and CDR2 is SVGAGI.

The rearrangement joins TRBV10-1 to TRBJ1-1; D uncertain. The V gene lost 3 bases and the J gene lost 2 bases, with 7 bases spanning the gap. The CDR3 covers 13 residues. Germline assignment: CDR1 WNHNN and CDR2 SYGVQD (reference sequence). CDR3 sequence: CASSDPGNTEAFF. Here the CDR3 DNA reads TGCGCCAGCAGTGATCCGGGAAACACTGAAGCTTTCTTT.

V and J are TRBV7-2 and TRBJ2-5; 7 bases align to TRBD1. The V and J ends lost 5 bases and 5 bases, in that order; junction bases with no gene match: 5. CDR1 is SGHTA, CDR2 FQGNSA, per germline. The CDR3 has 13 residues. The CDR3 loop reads CASSRGQWETQYF. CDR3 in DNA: TGTGCCAGCAGCAGGGGACAGTGGGAGACCCAGTACTTC.

CDR3 in DNA: TGTGCCAGTAGTATAGAAAACAGAAAGCATGGCTACACCTTC. This encodes CASSIENRKHGYTF. V is TRBV19 and J is TRBJ1-2; D remains ambiguous. Germline-derived CDR1 and CDR2 are LNHDA and SQIVND (reference sequence). V lost 0 bases to trimming and J lost 6 bases, with 11 bases between them. The CDR3 totals 14 residues.